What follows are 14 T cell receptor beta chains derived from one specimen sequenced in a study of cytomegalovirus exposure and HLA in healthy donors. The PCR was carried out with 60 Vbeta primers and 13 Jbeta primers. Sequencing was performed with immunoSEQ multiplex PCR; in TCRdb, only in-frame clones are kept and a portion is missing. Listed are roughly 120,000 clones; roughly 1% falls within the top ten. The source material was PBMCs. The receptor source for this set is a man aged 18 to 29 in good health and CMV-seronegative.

CDR3 loop: CASRGAGAAYNEQFF. For the CDR3, the DNA is TGTGCCAGCAGGGGGGCGGGGGCCGCCTACAATGAGCAGTTCTTC. This sequence joins TRBV6-5 and TRBJ2-1; TRBD2 is a possible D gene (7 bases). This CDR3 comprises 15 residues. CDR1 and CDR2 from the germline V gene are MNHEY and SVGAGI. V gave up 6 bases and J gave up 2 bases, with 14 bases separating them.

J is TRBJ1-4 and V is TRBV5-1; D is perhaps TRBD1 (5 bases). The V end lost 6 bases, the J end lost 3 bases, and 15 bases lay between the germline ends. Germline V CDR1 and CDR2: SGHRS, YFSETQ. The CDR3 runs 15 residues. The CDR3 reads CASTWGGSANEKLFF. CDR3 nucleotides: TGCGCCAGCACCTGGGGGGGGTCGGCTAATGAAAAACTGTTTTTT.

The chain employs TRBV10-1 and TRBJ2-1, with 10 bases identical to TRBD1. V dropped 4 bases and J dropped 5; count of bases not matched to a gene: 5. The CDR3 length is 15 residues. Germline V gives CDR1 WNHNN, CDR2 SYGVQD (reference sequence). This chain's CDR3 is CASSGPGQGDNEQFF. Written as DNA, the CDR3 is TGCGCCAGCAGTGGTCCCGGACAGGGGGACAATGAGCAGTTCTTC.

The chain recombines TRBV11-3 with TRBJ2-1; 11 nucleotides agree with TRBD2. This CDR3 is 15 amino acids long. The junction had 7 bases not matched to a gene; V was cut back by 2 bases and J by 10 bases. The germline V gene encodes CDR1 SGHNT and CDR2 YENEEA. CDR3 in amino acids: CASSLIAGGPGEQFF. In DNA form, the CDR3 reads TGTGCCAGCAGCTTAATAGCGGGAGGGCCAGGGGAGCAGTTCTTC.

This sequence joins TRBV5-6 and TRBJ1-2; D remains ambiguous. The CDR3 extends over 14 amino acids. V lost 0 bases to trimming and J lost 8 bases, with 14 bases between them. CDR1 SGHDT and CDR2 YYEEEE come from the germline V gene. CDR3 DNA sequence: TGTGCCAGCAGCTTGGGTGAGCCTAGATTGGGCTACACCTTC. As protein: CASSLGEPRLGYTF.

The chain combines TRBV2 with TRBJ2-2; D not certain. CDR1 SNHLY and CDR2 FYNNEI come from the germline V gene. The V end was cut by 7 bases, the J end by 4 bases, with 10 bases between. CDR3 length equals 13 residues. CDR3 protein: CASTGVRTGELFF. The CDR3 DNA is TGTGCCAGCACCGGAGTCCGCACCGGGGAGCTGTTTTTT.

The CDR3, as DNA: TGTGCCATCAGTGCCACAGGGGACAGCCAGCCCCAGCATTTT. It encodes CAISATGDSQPQHF. The chain has TRBV10-3 and TRBJ1-5; 7 bases map to TRBD1. The germline CDR1 and CDR2 sequences are ENHRY and SYGVKD. V shed 4 bases and J 7 bases; nucleotides not matched to a gene: 7. The CDR3 is made up of 14 amino acids.

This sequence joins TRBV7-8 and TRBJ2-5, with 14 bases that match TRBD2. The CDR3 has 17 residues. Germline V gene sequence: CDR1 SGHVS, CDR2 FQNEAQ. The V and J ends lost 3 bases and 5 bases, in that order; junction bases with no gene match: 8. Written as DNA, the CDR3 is TGTGCCAGCAGCTTCGGGACTAGCGGGGGTCCGAGGGAGACCCAGTACTTC. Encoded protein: CASSFGTSGGPRETQYF.

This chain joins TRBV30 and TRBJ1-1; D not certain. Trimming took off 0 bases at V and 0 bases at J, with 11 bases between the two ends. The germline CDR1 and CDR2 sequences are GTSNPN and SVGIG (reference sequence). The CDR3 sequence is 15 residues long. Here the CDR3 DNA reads TGTGCCTGGAGTGTGGGAGGACTGATGAACACTGAAGCTTTCTTT. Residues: CAWSVGGLMNTEAFF.

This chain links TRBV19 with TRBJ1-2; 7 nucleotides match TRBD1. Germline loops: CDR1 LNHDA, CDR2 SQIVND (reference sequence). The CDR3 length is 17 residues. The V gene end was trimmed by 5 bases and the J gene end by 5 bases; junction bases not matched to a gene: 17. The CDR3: CASSLLDEIDREYGYTF. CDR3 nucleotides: TGTGCCAGTAGTCTATTAGACGAGATAGACAGGGAATATGGCTACACCTTC.

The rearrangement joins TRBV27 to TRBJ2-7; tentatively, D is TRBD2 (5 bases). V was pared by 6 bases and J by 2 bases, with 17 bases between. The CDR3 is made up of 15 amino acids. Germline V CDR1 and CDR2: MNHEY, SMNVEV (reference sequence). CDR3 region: CASSKRAESAYEQYF. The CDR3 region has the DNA TGTGCCAGCAGCAAGAGAGCGGAGAGCGCCTACGAGCAGTACTTC.

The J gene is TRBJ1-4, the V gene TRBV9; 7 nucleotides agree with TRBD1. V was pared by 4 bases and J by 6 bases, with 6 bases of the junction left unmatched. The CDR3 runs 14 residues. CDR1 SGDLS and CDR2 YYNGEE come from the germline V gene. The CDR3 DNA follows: TGTGCCAGCAGCCTACACGGGACAGATGAAAAACTGTTTTTT. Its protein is CASSLHGTDEKLFF.

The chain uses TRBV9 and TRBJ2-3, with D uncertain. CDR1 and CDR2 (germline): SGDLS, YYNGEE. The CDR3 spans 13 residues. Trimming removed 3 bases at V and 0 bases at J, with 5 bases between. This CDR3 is CASSDTSTDTQYF. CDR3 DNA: TGTGCCAGCAGCGACACAAGCACAGATACGCAGTATTTT.

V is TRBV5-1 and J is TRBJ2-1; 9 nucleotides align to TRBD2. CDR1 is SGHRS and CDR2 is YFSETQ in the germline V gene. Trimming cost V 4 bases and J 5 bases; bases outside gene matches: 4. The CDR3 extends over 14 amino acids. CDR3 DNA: TGCGCCAGCAGCCCGACTAGCGGTAACAATGAGCAGTTCTTC. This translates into CASSPTSGNNEQFF.